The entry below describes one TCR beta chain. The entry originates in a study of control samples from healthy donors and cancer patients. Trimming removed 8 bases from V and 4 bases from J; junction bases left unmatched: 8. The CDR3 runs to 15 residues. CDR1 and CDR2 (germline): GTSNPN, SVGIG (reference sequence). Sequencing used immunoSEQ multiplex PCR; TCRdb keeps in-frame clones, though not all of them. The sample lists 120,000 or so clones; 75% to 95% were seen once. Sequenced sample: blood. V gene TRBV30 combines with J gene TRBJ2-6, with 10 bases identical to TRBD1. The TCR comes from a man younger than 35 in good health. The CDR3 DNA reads TGTGCCGGGACAGGGGCCACCCGCGGGGCCAACGTCCTGACTTTC. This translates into CAGTGATRGANVLTF.